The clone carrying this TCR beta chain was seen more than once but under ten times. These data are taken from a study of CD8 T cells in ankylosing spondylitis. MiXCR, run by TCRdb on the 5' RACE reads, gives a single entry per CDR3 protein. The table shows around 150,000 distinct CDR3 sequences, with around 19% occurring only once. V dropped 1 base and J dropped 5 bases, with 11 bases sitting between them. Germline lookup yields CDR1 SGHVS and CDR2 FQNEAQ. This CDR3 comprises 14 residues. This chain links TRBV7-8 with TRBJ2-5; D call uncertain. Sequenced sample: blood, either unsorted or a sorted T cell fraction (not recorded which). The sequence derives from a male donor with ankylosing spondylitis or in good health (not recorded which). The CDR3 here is CASSLVVLRETQYF. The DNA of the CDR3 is TGTGCCAGCAGCTTAGTGGTCCTTAGGGAGACCCAGTACTTC.